The entry below gives a single T cell receptor beta chain sequence along with its context. The antigen is not known. The data derive from a study of Tregs in tolerant kidney transplant recipients. On the study more broadly: The nonmyeloablative bone marrow transplants came from related graft donors, with transient mixed chimerism. Findings and limits, study-wide: The small number of patients limits these findings pending further validation. Expanding Tregs on activated donor B cells appeared to best identify donor-specific TCRbeta clones.

Before regulatory T cell sorting, thawed PBMCs rested overnight at 37°C in 200 IU/ml IL-2. Germline CDR1 is SGDLS and CDR2 is YYNGEE. V was clipped by 0 bases and J by 5 bases, with 14 bases between them. The CDR3 has 15 amino acids. Profiling relied on immunoSEQ multiplex PCR, and the TCRdb table lists in-frame clones only, not all of them. Here the sample spans around 66,000 clones, 70% to 90% being singletons. The V gene is TRBV9, the J gene TRBJ2-5; TRBD2 might be the D (7 bases). The specimen was Tregs from blood, collected before the transplant. The TCR originated in a human donor who received a combined kidney and bone marrow transplant. The CDR3 DNA reads as TGTGCCAGCAGCGTAGACCGGGGGGCAGGTGAGACCCAGTACTTC. Amino acid sequence: CASSVDRGAGETQYF. The whole variable domain, filled in from reference TRBV9 and TRBJ2-5, reads DSGVTQTPKHLITATGQRVTLRCSPRSGDLSVYWYQQSLDQGLQFLIQYYNGEERAKGNILERFSAQQFPDLHSELNLSSLELGDSALYFCASSVDRGAGETQYFGPGTRLLVL.